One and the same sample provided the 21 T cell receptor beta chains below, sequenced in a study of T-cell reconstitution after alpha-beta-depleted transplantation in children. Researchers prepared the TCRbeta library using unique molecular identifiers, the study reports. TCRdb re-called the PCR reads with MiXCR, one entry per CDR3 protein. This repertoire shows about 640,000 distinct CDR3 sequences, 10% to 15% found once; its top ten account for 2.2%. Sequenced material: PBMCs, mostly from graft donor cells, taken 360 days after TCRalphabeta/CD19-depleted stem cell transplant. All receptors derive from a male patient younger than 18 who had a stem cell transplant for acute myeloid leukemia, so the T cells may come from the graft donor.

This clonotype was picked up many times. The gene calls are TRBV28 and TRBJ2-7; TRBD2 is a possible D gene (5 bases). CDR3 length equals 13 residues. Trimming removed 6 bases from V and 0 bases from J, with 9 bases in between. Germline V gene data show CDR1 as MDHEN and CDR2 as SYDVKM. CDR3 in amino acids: CASSLASSYEQYF. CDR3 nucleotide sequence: TGTGCCAGCAGCTTAGCGAGCTCCTACGAGCAGTACTTC.

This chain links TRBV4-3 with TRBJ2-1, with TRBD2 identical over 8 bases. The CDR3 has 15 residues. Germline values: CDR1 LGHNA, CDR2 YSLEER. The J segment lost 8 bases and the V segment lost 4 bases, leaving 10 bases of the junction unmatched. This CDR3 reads CASSPRGGGFHEQFF. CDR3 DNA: TGCGCCAGCAGCCCCCGGGGGGGAGGGTTCCATGAGCAGTTCTTC.

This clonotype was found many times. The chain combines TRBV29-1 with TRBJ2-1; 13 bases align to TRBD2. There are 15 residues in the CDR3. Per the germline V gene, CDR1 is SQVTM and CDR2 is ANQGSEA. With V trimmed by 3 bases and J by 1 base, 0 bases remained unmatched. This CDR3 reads CSVEGLAGSYNEQFF. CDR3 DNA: TGCAGCGTTGAGGGACTAGCGGGATCCTACAATGAGCAGTTCTTC.

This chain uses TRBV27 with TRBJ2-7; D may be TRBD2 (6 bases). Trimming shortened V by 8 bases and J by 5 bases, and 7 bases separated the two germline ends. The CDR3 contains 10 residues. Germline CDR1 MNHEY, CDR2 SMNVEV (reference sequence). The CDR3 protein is CASRGNEQYF. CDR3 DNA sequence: TGTGCCAGCCGGGGGAACGAGCAGTACTTC.

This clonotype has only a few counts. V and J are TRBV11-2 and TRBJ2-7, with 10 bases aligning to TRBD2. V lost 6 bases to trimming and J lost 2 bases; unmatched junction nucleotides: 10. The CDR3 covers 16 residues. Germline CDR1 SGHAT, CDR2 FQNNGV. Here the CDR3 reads CASSRLAGGPTYEQYF. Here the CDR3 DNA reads TGTGCCAGCAGTCGATTAGCGGGAGGCCCTACCTACGAGCAGTACTTC.

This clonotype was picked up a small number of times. The DNA for the CDR3 is TGTGCCAGCAGCTCTGCAACCACTAGCGCTTACACAGATACGCAGTATTTT. It translates to CASSSATTSAYTDTQYF. V and J are TRBV5-5 and TRBJ2-3; 7 bases line up with TRBD2. CDR1 and CDR2 from the germline V gene are SGHKS and YYEKEE (reference sequence). V shed 3 bases, J shed 2 bases, and the junction held 12 bases outside the gene matches. The CDR3 runs 17 residues.

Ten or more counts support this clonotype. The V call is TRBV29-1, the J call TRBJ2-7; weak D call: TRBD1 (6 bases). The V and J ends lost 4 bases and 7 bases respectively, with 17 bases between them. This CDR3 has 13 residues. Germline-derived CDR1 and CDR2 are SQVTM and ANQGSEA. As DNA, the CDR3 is TGCAGCGTTGGTCCAGGGGCAGGTGGGGAGCAGTACTTC. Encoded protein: CSVGPGAGGEQYF.

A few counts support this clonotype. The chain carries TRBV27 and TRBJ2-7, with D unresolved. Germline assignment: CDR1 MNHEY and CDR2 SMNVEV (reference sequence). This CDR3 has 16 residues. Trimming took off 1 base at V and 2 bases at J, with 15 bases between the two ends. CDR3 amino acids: CASSLFGPTETYEQYF. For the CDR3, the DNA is TGTGCCAGCAGTTTATTTGGCCCGACGGAGACCTACGAGCAGTACTTC.

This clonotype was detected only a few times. This CDR3 reads CASSSHGGNTVPGEAFF. For the CDR3, the DNA is TGTGCCAGCAGTTCCCACGGGGGAAATACGGTTCCGGGCGAAGCTTTCTTT. The J gene is TRBJ1-1, the V gene TRBV27; D possibly corresponds to TRBD1 (5 bases). CDR1 and CDR2 from the germline V gene are MNHEY and SMNVEV (reference sequence). The CDR3 runs 17 residues. V lost 4 bases to trimming and J lost 8 bases, with 26 bases between them.

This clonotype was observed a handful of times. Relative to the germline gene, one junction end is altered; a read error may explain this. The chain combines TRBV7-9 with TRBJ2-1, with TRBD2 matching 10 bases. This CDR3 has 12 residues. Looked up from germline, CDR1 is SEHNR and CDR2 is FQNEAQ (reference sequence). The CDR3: CASSLVEAGGPF. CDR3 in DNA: TGTGCCAGCAGCTTAGTCGAAGCGGGAGGGCCCTTC.

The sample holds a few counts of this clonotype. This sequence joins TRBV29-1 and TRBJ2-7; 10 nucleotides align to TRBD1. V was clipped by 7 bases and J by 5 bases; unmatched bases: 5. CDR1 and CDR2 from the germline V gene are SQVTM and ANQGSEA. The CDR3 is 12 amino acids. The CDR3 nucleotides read TGCAGCGCCCGGGACAGGGGACACGAGCAGTACTTC. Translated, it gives CSARDRGHEQYF.

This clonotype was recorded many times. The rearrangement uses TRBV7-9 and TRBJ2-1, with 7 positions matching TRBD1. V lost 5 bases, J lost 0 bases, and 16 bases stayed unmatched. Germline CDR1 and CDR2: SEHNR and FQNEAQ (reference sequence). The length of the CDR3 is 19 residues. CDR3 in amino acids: CASSDRGRTGLSSYNEQFF. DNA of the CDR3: TGTGCCAGCAGCGATAGAGGTAGGACAGGTCTAAGCTCCTACAATGAGCAGTTCTTC.

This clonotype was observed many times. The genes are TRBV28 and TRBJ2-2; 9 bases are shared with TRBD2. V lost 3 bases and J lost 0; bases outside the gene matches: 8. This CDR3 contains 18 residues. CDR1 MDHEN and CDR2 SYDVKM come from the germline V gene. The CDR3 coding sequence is TGTGCCAGCAGTTTTTGGTGGACTAGCGCATCGAACACCGGGGAGCTGTTTTTT. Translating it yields CASSFWWTSASNTGELFF.

The CDR3 loop is CASSTGGTRQFF. The DNA for the CDR3 is TGCGCCAGCAGCACGGGCGGGACGAGGCAGTTCTTC. The J gene is TRBJ2-1, the V gene TRBV5-1; a weak D match, TRBD2 (6 bases). Trimming pared 4 bases from V and 12 bases from J, leaving 14 bases between. The CDR3 sequence is 12 residues long. The V gene's germline CDR1 is SGHRS and CDR2 YFSETQ.

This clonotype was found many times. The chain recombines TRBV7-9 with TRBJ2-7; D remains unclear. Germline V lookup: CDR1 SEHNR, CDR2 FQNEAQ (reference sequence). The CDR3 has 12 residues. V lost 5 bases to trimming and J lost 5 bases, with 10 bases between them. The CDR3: CASSRIFDEQYF. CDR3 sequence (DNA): TGTGCCAGCAGCAGGATCTTTGACGAGCAGTACTTC.

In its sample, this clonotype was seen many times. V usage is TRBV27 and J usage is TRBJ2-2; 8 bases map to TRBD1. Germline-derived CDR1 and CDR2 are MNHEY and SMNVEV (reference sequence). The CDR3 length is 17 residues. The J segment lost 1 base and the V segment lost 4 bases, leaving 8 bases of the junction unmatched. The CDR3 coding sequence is TGTGCCAGCAGTTCCCGAACAGGGGGGAAGAACACCGGGGAGCTGTTTTTT. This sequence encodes CASSSRTGGKNTGELFF.

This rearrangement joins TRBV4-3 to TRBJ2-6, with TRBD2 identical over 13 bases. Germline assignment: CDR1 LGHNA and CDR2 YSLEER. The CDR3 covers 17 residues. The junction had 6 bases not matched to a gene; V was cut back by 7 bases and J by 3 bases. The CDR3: CASTFGLAGVGANVLTF. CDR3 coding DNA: TGCGCCAGCACCTTTGGACTAGCGGGAGTTGGGGCCAACGTCCTGACTTTC.

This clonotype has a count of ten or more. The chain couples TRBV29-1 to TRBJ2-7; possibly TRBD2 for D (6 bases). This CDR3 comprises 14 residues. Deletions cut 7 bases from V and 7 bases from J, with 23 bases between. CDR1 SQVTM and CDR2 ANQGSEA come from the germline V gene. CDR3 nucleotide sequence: TGCAGCGCTGCTGGGGACGGCGGGGCGTGGGAGCAGTACTTC. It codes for CSAAGDGGAWEQYF.

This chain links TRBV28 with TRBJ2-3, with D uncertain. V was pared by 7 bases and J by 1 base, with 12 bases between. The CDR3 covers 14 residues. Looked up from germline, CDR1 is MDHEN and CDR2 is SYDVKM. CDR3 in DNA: TGTGCCAGCACCCTTGGTTGGGGCACAGATACGCAGTATTTT. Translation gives CASTLGWGTDTQYF.

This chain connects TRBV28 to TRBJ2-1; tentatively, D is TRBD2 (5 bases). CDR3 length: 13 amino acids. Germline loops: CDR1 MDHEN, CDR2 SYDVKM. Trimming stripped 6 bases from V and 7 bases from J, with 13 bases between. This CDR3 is CASRDSIPNEQFF. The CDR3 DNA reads TGTGCCAGCAGGGACTCCATCCCGAATGAGCAGTTCTTC.

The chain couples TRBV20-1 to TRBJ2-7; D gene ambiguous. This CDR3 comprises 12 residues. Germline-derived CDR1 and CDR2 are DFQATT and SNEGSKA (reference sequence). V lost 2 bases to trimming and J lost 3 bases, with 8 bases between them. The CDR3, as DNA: TGCAGTGCTAGATTTATAGACTACGAGCAGTACTTC. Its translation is CSARFIDYEQYF.